This note documents a single T cell receptor beta chain sequence. Its recognized antigen is unknown. No base qualities exist here, and no much larger clone lies one base off it. The CDR3 spans 15 residues, from the cysteine through the phenylalanine. CDR3 DNA is the only sequence kept; it has 45 bases, read in frame from the first base. Looking up the germline V gene (reference sequence) yields CDR1 DFQATT and CDR2 SNEGSKA. The germline ends are 10 bases apart after V is trimmed by 0 bases and J by 0 bases. TCRdb names Illumina HiSeq 1500 as the instrument used. In-frame beta chains were kept once TCRdb had trimmed the public reads at Q25 with fastp and called clones with MiXCR. Entries that share a CDR3 protein sequence are merged under the most common genes and DNA. Counted in this sample were 290,000 or so distinct CDR3 sequences; around 10% of them appeared once. The ten biggest clones cover around 2.5% of the sample.

This sample was included in a study of T cell repertoires in cytomegalovirus infection (dated by TCRdb to between 2018 and 2020). Notes on the research overall: Donor HLA type was relevant to the analysis, as public TCR beta signatures indicated carriage of CMV infection together with the matching HLA type. Broad study findings and their caveats: The ex vivo response was dominated by HLA-C-restricted CMV-specific TCR beta clonotypes, which also provided the single most frequent clonotype in two of eight donors. Cumulative frequency of public TCR beta family members discriminated carriers of CMV infection plus the relevant HLA type in this cohort and an independent approximately 350-donor cohort.

This chain is built from TRBV20-1 and TRBJ2-3, with no confidently assigned D gene. The TCR sequence derives from a human donor in good health (CMV status not recorded). Some clones in this sample may be carry-over from other donors' samples. The specimen sequenced was PBMCs. In nucleotide form, the sequence is TGCAGTGCTAGAGATTTGAGTACTAGCACAGATACGCAGTATTTT. The resulting protein is CSARDLSTSTDTQYF.